This TCR beta chain was obtained from a study of T cell repertoires in cytomegalovirus infection. The study, taken as a whole, reports: The ex vivo response showed dominance by HLA-C-restricted CMV-specific TCR beta clonotypes.

TCRdb independently ran MiXCR on the reads; one entry per CDR3 protein. The data show some 600,000 distinct CDR3 sequences, 20% to 25% seen once. This clonotype has a handful of counts. The target antigen is unknown. V gave up 5 bases and J gave up 2 bases, with 18 bases separating them. CDR1 is SGHVS and CDR2 is FNYEAQ in the germline V gene. This CDR3 spans 16 amino acids. V and J are TRBV7-6 and TRBJ2-5; possibly TRBD1 for D (6 bases). The sequenced sample consisted of CD8+ T cells from PBMCs. The sequence was obtained from a human donor in good health (CMV status not recorded). Some clones in this sample may be carry-over from other donors' samples. The chain's CDR3 is CASSHWSRGLQETQYF. CDR3 DNA sequence: TGTGCCAGCAGCCACTGGAGCAGGGGTCTTCAAGAGACCCAGTACTTC.